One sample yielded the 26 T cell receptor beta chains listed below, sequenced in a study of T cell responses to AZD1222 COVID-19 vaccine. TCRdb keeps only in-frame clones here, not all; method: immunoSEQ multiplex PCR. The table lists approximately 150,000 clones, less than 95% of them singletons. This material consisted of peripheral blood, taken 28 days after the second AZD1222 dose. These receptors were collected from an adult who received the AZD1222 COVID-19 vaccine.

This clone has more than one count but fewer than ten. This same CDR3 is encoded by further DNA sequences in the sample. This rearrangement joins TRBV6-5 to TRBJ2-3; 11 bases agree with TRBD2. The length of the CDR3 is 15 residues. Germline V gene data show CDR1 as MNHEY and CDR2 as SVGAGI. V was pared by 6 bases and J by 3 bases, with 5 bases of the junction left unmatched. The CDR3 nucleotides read TGTGCCAGCAGATTACTAGCGGGGGATACAGATACGCAGTATTTT. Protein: CASRLLAGDTDTQYF.

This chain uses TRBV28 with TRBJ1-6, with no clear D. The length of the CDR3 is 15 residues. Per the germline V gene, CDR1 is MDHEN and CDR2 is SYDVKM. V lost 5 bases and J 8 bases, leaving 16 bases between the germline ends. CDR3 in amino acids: CASSPSQGKHSPLHF. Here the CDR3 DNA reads TGTGCCAGCAGTCCGAGTCAAGGGAAGCATTCACCCCTCCACTTT.

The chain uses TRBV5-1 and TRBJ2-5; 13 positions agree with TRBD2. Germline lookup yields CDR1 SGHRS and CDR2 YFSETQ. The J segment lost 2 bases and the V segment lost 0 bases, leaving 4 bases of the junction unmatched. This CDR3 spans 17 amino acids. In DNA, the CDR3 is TGCGCCAGCAGCTTGGGATGGACTAGCGGGGGACAAGAGACCCAGTACTTC. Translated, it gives CASSLGWTSGGQETQYF. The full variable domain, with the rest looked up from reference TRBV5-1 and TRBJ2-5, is KAGVTQTPRYLIKTRGQQVTLSCSPISGHRSVSWYQQTPGQGLQFLFEYFSETQRNKGNFPGRFSGRQFSNSRSEMNVSTLELGDSALYLCASSLGWTSGGQETQYFGPGTRLLVL.

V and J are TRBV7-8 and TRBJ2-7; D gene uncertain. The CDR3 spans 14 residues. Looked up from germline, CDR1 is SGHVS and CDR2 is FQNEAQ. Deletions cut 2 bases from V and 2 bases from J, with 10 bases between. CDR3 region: CASSLFPATYEQYF. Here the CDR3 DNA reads TGTGCCAGCAGCTTATTTCCAGCTACCTACGAGCAGTACTTC.

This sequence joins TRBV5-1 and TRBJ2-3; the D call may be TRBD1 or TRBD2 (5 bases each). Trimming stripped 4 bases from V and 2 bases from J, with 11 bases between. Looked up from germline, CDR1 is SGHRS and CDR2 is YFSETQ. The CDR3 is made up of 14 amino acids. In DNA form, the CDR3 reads TGCGCCAGCAGCCCGTCGGGGCACACAGATACGCAGTATTTT. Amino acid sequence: CASSPSGHTDTQYF.

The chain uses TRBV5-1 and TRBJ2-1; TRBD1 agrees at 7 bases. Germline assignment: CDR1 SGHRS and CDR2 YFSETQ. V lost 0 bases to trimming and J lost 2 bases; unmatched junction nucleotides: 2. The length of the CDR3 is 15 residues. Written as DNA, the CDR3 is TGCGCCAGCAGCTTGGAGGGGACAGCCTACAATGAGCAGTTCTTC. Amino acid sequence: CASSLEGTAYNEQFF.

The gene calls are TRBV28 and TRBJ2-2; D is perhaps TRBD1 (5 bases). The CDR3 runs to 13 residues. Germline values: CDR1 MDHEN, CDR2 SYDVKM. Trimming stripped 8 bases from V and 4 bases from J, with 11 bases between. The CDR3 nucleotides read TGTGCCAGCTATGCAGGGCGCACCGGGGAGCTGTTTTTT. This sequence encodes CASYAGRTGELFF.

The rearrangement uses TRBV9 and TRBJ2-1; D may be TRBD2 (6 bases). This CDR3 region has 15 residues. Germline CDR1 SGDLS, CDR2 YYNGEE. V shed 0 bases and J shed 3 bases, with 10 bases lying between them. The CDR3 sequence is CASSVELAFYNEQFF. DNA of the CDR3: TGTGCCAGCAGCGTAGAACTAGCTTTCTACAATGAGCAGTTCTTC.

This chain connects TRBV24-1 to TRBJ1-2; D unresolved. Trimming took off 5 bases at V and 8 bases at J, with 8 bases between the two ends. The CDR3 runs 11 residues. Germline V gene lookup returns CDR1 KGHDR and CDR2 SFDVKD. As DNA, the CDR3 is TGTGCCACCAGTGCGGGAGGAGGCTACACCTTC. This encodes CATSAGGGYTF.

The CDR3 coding sequence is TGTGCCAGCAGTTATTCAGATACGCAGTATTTT. It yields the protein CASSYSDTQYF. This chain joins TRBV6-5 and TRBJ2-3; D is unresolved. There are 11 residues in the CDR3. Per the germline V gene, CDR1 is MNHEY and CDR2 is SVGAGI. V lost 3 bases, J lost 4 bases, and 2 bases lay in between.

CDR3 in amino acids: CSVERQGNADTQYF. The DNA for the CDR3 is TGCAGCGTTGAACGACAGGGAAACGCAGATACGCAGTATTTT. This chain connects TRBV29-1 to TRBJ2-3, with TRBD1 matching over 7 bases. The CDR3 has 14 amino acids. Germline loops: CDR1 SQVTM, CDR2 ANQGSEA. The trim removed 2 bases at V and 4 bases at J, leaving 6 bases unmatched.

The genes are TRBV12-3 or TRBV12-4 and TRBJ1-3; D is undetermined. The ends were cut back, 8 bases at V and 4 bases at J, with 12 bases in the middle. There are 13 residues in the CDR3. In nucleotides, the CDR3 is TGTGCCAGCGCAGTACCGGGGGGAAACACCATATATTTT. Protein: CASAVPGGNTIYF.

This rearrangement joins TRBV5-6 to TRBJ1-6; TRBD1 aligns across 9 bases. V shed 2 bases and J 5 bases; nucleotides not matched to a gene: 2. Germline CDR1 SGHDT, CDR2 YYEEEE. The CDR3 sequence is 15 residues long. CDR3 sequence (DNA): TGTGCCAGCAGCTTCCGGGACAGGGATAATTCACCCCTCCACTTT. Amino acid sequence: CASSFRDRDNSPLHF.

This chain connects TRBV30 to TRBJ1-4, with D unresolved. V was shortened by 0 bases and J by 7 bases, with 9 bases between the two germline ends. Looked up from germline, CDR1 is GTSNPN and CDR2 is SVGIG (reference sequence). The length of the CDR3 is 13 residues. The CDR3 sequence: CAWSVLSPEKLFF. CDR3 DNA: TGTGCCTGGAGTGTACTGTCCCCTGAAAAACTGTTTTTT.

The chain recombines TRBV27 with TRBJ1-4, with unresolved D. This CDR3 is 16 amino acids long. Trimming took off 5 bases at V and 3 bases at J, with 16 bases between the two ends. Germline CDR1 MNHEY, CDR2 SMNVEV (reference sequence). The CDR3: CASSPGSNPSNEKLFF. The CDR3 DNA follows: TGTGCCAGCAGTCCCGGCTCGAACCCCTCTAATGAAAAACTGTTTTTT.

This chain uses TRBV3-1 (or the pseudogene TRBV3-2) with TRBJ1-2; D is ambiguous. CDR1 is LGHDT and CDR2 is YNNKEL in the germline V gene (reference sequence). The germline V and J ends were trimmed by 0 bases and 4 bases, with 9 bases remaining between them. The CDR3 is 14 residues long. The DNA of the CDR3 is TGTGCCAGCAGCCAAGATCGAAATAGCTATGGCTACACCTTC. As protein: CASSQDRNSYGYTF.

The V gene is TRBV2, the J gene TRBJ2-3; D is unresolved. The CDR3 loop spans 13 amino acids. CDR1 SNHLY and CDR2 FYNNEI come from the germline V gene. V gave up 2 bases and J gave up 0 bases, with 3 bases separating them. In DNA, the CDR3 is TGTGCCAGCAGTGAAAAAAGCACAGATACGCAGTATTTT. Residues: CASSEKSTDTQYF.

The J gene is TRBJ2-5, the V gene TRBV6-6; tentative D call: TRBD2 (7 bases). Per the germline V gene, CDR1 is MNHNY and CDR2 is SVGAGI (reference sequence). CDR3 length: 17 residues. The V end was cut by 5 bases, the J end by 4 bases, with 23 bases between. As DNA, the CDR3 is TGTGCCAGCAGTCTAGCGGCCGGCACAGGGTTGGGAGAGACCCAGTACTTC. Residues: CASSLAAGTGLGETQYF.

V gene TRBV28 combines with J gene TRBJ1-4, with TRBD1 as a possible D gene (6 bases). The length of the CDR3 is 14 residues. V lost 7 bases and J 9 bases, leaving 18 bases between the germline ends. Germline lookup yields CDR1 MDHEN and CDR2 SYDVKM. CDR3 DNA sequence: TGTGCCAGCACCTCAGGGACAACCCAACAAAAACTGTTTTTT. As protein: CASTSGTTQQKLFF.

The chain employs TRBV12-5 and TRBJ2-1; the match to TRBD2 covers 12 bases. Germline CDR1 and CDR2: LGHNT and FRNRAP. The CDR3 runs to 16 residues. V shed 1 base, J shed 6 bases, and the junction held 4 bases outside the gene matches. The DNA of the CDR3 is TGTGCTAGTGGTTTGGGGACTAGCGGGATAGGCAATGAGCAGTTCTTC. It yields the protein CASGLGTSGIGNEQFF.

CDR3 loop: CASSLAGRPYNEQFF. Written as DNA, the CDR3 is TGCGCCAGCAGCTTGGCAGGACGACCCTACAATGAGCAGTTCTTC. The rearrangement links TRBV5-1 to TRBJ2-1; D is unclear. The V and J ends lost 0 bases and 2 bases respectively, with 9 bases between them. The V gene's germline CDR1 is SGHRS and CDR2 YFSETQ. This CDR3 comprises 15 residues.

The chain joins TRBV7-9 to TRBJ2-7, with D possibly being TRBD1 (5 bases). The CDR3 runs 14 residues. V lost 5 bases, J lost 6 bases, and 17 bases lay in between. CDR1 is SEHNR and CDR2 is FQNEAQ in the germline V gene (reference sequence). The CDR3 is CASSLLRGIGEQYF. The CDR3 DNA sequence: TGTGCCAGCAGCCTGCTAAGGGGAATTGGCGAGCAGTACTTC.

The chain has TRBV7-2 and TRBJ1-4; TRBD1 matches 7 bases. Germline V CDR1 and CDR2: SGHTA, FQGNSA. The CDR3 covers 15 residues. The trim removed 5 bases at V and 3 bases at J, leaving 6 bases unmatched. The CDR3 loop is CASSLQTGSNEKLFF. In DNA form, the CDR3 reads TGTGCCAGCAGCCTACAGACAGGGTCTAATGAAAAACTGTTTTTT.

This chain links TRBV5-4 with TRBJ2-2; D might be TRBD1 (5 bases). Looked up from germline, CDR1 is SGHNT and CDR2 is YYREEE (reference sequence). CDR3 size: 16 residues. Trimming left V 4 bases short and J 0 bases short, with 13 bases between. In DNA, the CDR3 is TGTGCCAGCAGCCCCCGAAGGGGCACGAACACCGGGGAGCTGTTTTTT. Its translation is CASSPRRGTNTGELFF.

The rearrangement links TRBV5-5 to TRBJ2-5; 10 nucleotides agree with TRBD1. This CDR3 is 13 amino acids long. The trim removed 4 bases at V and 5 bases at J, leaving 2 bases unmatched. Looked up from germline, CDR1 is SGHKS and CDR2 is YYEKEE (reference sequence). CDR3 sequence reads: CASSPGQGETQYF. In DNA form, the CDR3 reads TGTGCCAGCAGCCCGGGACAGGGGGAGACCCAGTACTTC.

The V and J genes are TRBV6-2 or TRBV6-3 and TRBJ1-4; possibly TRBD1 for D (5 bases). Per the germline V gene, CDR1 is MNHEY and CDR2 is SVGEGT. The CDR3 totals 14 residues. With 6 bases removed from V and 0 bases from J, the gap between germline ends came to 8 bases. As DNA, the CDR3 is TGTGCCAGCAGCCGACAGACAACTAATGAAAAACTGTTTTTT. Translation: CASSRQTTNEKLFF.